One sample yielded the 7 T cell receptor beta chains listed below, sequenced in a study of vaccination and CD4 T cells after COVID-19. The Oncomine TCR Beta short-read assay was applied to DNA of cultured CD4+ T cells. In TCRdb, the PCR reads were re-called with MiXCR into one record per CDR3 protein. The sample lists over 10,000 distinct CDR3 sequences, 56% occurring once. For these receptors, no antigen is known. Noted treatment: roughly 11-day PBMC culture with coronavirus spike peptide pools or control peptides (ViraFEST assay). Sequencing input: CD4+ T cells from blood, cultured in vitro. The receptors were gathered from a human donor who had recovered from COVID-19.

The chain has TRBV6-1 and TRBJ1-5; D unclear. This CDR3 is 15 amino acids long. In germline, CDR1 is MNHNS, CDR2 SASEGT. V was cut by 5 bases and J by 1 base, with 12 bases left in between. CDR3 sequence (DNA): TGTGCCAGCAGTCAAGGGTCGACGAGCAATCAGCCCCAGCATTTT. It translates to CASSQGSTSNQPQHF.

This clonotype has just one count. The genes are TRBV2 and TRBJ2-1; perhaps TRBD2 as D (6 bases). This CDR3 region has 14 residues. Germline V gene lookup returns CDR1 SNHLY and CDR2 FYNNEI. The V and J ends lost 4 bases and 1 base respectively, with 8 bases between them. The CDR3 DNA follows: TGTGCCAGCAGTGCAGGGAGGTCCTACAATGAGCAGTTCTTC. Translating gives CASSAGRSYNEQFF.

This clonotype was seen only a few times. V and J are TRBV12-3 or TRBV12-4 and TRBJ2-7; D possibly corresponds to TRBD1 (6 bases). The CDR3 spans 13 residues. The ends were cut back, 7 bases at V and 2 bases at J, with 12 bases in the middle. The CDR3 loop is CASTRTATYEQYF. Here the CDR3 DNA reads TGTGCCAGCACTCGGACAGCTACCTACGAGCAGTACTTC.

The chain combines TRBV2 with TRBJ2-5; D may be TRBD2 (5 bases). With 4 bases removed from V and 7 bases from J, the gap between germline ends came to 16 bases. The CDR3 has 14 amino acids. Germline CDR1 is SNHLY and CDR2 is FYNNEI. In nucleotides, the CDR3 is TGTGCCAGCAGTGCGGGAATAGCTGAGGGGACCCAGTACTTC. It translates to CASSAGIAEGTQYF.

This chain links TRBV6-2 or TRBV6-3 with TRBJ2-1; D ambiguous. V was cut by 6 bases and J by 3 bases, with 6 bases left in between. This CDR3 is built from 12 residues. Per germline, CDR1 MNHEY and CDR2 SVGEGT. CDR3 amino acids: CASREVYNEQFF. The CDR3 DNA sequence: TGTGCCAGCAGAGAAGTCTACAATGAGCAGTTCTTC.

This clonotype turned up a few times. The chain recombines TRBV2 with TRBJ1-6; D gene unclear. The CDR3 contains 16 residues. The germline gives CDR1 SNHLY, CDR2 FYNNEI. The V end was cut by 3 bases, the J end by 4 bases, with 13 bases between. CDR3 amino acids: CASSEGWRVYNSPLHF. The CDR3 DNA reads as TGTGCCAGCAGTGAGGGTTGGAGGGTTTATAATTCACCCCTCCACTTT.

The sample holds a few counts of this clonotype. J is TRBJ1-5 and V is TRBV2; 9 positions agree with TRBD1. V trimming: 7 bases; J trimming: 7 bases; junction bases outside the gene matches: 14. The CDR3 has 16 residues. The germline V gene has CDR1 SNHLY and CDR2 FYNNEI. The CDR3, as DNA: TGTGCCAGCATGTCGGGACAGGGAATAAGAAGGCAGCCCCAGCATTTT. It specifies CASMSGQGIRRQPQHF.